This record looks at one TCR beta chain sequence and its context. Its specific antigen is unknown. Base-call qualities are not available, and no considerably larger clone is one nucleotide away. The source of the sample is a study of blood T cell repertoires in COVID-19 (dated by TCRdb to the early 2020s). Some background on the complete study: Collaborator samples came from the United States, Italy and Spain and covered acute and convalescent phases of COVID-19. Where available, HLA class I and class II types were obtained from metadata supplied by the sample provider rather than from assay-based typing. Subjects who had been exposed to COVID-19, were actively infected with it, or had recovered from it provided the deeply sampled blood TCRbeta repertoires that made up the dataset. Nearly every sample came with metadata listing a de-identified subject ID, COVID-19 status, age in years and sex. Samples were obtained from the ongoing ImmuneRACE study (first 160 participants) and from about 1,300 subjects provided by 6 global collaborators. The material from the prospective study consisted of cDNA or gDNA derived from T cells, B-cell-depleted T cells, or PBMCs. The repertoires were released in a freely available public database intended as a resource for research on the immune response to SARS-CoV-2. Results the study describes overall, beyond this receptor: How much clinical and demographic metadata was included differed by source and by participant, and the metadata was provided uncurated.

Whole blood was collected in K2EDTA tubes by collaborating institutions according to the institutions' own protocols. Collaborator samples were shipped for TCRbeta analysis as frozen whole blood, isolated PBMCs, or DNA extracted from either sample type. The CDR1 and CDR2 encoded by the germline V gene are MNHEY and SVGAGI. V was cut back by 2 bases and J by 5 bases, leaving a gap of 12 bases between them. Reading from cysteine to phenylalanine, the CDR3 counts 15 amino acids. Of the read, only the CDR3 DNA is kept; its 45 bases are in frame from base 1. TCRbeta CDR3 regions were amplified from genomic DNA using the immunoSEQ Assay, a bias-controlled multiplex PCR. The original methods were these. The number of nucleated cells in each sample was estimated by amplification of reference gene primers within the assay. Sequence reads were collapsed and filtered to measure the absolute abundance of every unique TCRbeta CDR3 rearrangement. Productive Simpson clonality was computed per sample as the square root of Simpson's diversity index over productive rearrangements. Held by TCRdb, this immuneACCESS table contains in-frame sequences only and omits some clones. Under half of the omission traces to an unresolved V gene where checked; the cause of the rest is unknown. That table supplies the V and J calls and clone size; D and trimming were determined from the DNA. In this sample the table shows approximately 150,000 clones, 89% of which occur a single time. The ten largest clonotypes hold about 1.6% of the sample.

The receptor's source is a human donor in a cohort sampled during active COVID-19. The sequence links TRBV6-5 to TRBJ2-2; TRBD2 might be the D gene, on 5 matching bases. Sample: peripheral blood. DNA sequence: TGTGCCAGCAGTTACGGGAGACTTAAGACCGGGGAGCTGTTTTTT. It is translated as CASSYGRLKTGELFF.